This TCR beta chain was recorded in a study of T cell repertoires in cytomegalovirus infection. The overall study: Public TCR beta signature analysis indicated the presence of both CMV infection and matching HLA type. The study's findings and limits: HLA-C-restricted, CMV-specific TCR beta clonotypes were dominant ex vivo.

TCRdb fed the reads into MiXCR, producing one record per CDR3 protein. The repertoire holds around 360,000 distinct CDR3 sequences, with about 34% as singletons. Remarks on this clonotype: Its antigen is still unknown.

In germline, CDR1 is MDHEN, CDR2 SYDVKM. The CDR3 is 15 amino acids. The junction had 10 bases not matched to a gene; V was cut back by 5 bases and J by 6 bases. Sequencing was performed on cultured PBMCs, taken from culture after CMV antigen stimulation. The rearrangement joins TRBV28 to TRBJ2-7; 10 bases agree with TRBD1. This TCR was recovered from a human donor in good health (CMV status not recorded). Some clones in this sample may be carry-over from other donors' samples. CDR3 loop: CASSVPGTGDVEQYF. The CDR3 DNA is TGTGCCAGCAGTGTTCCGGGGACAGGGGACGTCGAGCAGTACTTC.